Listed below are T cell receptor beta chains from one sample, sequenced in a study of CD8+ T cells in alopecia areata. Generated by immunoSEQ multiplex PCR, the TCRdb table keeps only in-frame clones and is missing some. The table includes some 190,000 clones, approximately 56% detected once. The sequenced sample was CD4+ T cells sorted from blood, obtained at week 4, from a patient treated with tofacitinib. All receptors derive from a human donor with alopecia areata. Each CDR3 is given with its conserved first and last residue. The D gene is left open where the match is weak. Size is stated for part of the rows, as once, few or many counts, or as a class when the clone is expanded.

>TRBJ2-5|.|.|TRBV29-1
CSVEDQQGGETQYF
TGCAGCGTTGAAGATCAACAGGGGGGGGAGACCCAGTACTTC
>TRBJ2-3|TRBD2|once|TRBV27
CASSFRLAGSPDTQYF
TGTGCCAGCAGTTTTCGACTAGCGGGATCACCAGATACGCAGTATTTT
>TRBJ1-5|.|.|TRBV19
CASSLGPRQPQHF
TGTGCCAGTAGTCTGGGTCCCCGTCAGCCCCAGCATTTT
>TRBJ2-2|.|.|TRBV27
CASSFWGPNTGELFF
TGTGCCAGCAGTTTCTGGGGTCCGAACACCGGGGAGCTGTTTTTT
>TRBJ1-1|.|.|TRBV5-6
CASSLEETEAFF
TGTGCCAGCAGCCTTGAAGAGACTGAAGCTTTCTTT
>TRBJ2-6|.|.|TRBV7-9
CASSPPGSSGANVLTF
TGTGCCAGCAGCCCGCCAGGTAGCTCTGGGGCCAACGTCCTGACTTTC
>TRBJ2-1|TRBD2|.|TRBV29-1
CSVDGPSGGRAANEQFF
TGCAGCGTTGACGGCCCTTCGGGCGGGAGGGCCGCCAATGAGCAGTTCTTC
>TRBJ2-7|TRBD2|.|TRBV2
CASKPGLAGYEQYF
TGTGCCAGCAAACCGGGACTAGCGGGTTACGAGCAGTACTTC
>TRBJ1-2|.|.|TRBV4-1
CASSQGPTQVGGYTF
TGCGCCAGCAGCCAAGGGCCCACACAAGTAGGTGGCTACACCTTC
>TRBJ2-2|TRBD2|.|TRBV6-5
CASSLAGSLVGELFF
TGTGCCAGCAGTCTAGCGGGGTCGCTCGTCGGGGAGCTGTTTTTT
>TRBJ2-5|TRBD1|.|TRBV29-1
CSVEDTGVETQYF
TGCAGCGTTGAAGATACAGGGGTGGAGACCCAGTACTTC
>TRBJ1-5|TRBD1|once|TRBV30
CAWRQGNLPQHF
TGTGCCTGGAGACAGGGGAACTTGCCCCAGCATTTT
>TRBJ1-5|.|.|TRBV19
CASSIGNQPQHF
TGTGCCAGTAGTATCGGTAATCAGCCCCAGCATTTT
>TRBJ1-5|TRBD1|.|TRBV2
CASSPSDRGSNQPQHF
TGTGCCAGCAGTCCATCGGACAGGGGAAGCAATCAGCCCCAGCATTTT
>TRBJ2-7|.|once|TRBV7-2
CASSLARVGRYEQYF
TGTGCCAGCAGCTTAGCTAGGGTTGGGAGATACGAGCAGTACTTC
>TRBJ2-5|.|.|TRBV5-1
CASSGTYGRETQYF
TGCGCCAGCAGCGGGACCTACGGAAGGGAGACCCAGTACTTC
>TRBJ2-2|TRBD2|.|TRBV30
CALGSSGVNTGELFF
TGTGCCTTGGGTTCTAGCGGGGTTAACACCGGGGAGCTGTTTTTT
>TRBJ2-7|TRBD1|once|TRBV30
CAWADRGQMSYEQYF
TGTGCCTGGGCGGACAGGGGGCAAATGTCCTACGAGCAGTACTTC
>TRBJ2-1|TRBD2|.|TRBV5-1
CASSLTSGNRIEQFF
TGCGCCAGCAGCCTCACTAGCGGGAACCGCATAGAGCAGTTCTTC
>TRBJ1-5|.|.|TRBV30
CAWSVSQISNQPQHF
TGTGCCTGGAGTGTTAGTCAGATTAGCAATCAGCCCCAGCATTTT
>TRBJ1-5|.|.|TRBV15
CATSRGRENQPQHF
TGTGCCACCAGCAGAGGTAGGGAGAATCAGCCCCAGCATTTT
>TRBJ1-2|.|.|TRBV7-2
CASSSQTGPYGYTF
TGTGCCAGCAGCAGCCAGACAGGCCCCTATGGCTACACCTTC
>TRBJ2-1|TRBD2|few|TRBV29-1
CSVVLANEQFF
TGCAGCGTTGTACTAGCGAATGAGCAGTTCTTC
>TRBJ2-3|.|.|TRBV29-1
CSVEYPGRSLSTDTQYF
TGCAGCGTTGAGTATCCAGGAAGAAGCCTTAGCACAGATACGCAGTATTTT
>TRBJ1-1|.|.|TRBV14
CASSRSLNTEAFF
TGTGCCAGCAGCCGTTCTTTGAACACTGAAGCTTTCTTT
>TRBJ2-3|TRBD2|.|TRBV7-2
CASSLGVAGERDTQYF
TGTGCCAGCAGCTTAGGAGTAGCGGGAGAGCGAGATACGCAGTATTTT
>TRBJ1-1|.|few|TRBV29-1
CSVERRLNTEAFF
TGCAGCGTTGAGCGGCGGCTGAACACTGAAGCTTTCTTT
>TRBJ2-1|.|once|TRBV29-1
CSPGRGGEQFF
TGCAGCCCTGGTAGGGGAGGAGAGCAGTTCTTC
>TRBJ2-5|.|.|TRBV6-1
CASRGAAQETQYF
TGTGCCAGCCGGGGGGCGGCACAAGAGACCCAGTACTTC
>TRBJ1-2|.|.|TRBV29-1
CSVTYPHGYTF
TGCAGCGTTACCTACCCGCATGGCTACACCTTC
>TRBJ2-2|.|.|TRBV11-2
CASQTRRTGELFF
TGTGCCAGCCAGACTAGGCGGACCGGGGAGCTGTTTTTT